The clone carrying this T cell receptor beta chain appeared a few times. Its antigen is not identified. TCRbeta library construction was performed incorporating unique molecular identifiers. Each CDR3 protein gets one entry after TCRdb re-called the PCR reads with MiXCR. This repertoire shows approximately 980,000 distinct CDR3 sequences, about 29% found once; its top ten account for 25% to 35%. The sample is drawn from a study of T-cell reconstitution after alpha-beta-depleted transplantation in children. The study's findings and limits: A year post-transplant, T-cell counts and diversity derived mostly from newly produced T cells. Reportedly, roughly two months post-transplant, alpha-beta T cells arose from several hundred expanded graft clones. Surviving recipient T cells and thymic progenitors produced the high day-60 TCRbeta diversity seen in some patients.

Trimming left V 3 bases short and J 6 bases short, with 10 bases between. The CDR3 consists of 13 residues. CDR1 and CDR2 (germline): MDHEN, SYDVKM. This TCR came from a boy under three years old who had a stem cell transplant for SCID, so the T cells may come from the graft donor. J is TRBJ2-3 and V is TRBV28; D is uncertain. The input for sequencing was PBMCs, mostly from graft donor cells, taken 360 days after TCRalphabeta/CD19-depleted stem cell transplant. Here the CDR3 reads CASSFPKGDTQYF. CDR3 DNA sequence: TGTGCCAGCAGTTTCCCGAAAGGGGATACGCAGTATTTT.